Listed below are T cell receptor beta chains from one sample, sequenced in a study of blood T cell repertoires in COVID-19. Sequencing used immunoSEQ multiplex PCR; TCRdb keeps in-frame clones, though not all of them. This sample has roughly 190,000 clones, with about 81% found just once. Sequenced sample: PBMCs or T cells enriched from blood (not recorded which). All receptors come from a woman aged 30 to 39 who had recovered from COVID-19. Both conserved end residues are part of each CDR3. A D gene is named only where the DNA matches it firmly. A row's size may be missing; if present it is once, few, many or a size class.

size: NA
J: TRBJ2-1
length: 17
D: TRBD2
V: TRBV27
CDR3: CASSLLASGASYNEQFF
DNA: TGTGCCAGCAGTTTATTGGCTAGCGGGGCATCCTACAATGAGCAGTTCTTC

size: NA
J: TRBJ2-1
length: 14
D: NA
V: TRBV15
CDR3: CATSRDRISDEQFF
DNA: TGTGCCACCAGTAGAGACAGGATTTCGGATGAGCAGTTCTTC

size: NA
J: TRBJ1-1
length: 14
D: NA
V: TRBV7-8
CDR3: CASSLQGLATEAFF
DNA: TGTGCCAGCAGCTTACAGGGGTTAGCCACTGAAGCTTTCTTT

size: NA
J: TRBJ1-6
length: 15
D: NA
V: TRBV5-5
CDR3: CASSLIPGGDSPLHF
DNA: TGTGCCAGCAGCTTGATACCCGGGGGGGACTCACCCCTCCACTTT

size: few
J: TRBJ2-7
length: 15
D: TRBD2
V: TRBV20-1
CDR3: CSASLLAGASYEQYF
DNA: TGCAGTGCTAGTCTTCTAGCGGGAGCCTCCTACGAGCAGTACTTC

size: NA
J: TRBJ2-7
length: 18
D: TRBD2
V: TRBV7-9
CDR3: CASSPLGTSGRGSYEQYF
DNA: TGTGCCAGCAGCCCCCTTGGGACTAGCGGGAGGGGCTCCTACGAGCAGTACTTC

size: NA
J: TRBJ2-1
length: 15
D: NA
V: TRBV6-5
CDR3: CASRTTVNSYNEQFF
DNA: TGTGCCAGCAGAACGACAGTTAACTCCTACAATGAGCAGTTCTTC

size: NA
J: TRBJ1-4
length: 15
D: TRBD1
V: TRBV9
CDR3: CASSVGTGGIEKLFF
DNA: TGTGCCAGCAGCGTAGGGACAGGGGGGATTGAAAAACTGTTTTTT

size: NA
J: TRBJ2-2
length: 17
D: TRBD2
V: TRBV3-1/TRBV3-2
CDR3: CASSTSGGFTNTGELFF
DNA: TGTGCCAGCAGCACCAGCGGGGGGTTCACGAACACCGGGGAGCTGTTTTTT

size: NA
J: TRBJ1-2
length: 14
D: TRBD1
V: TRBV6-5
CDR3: CASSYRDRAYGYTF
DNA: TGTGCCAGCAGTTACCGGGACAGGGCCTATGGCTACACCTTC

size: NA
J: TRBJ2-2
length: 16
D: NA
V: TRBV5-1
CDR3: CASSSPGATNTGELFF
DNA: TGCGCCAGCAGTTCCCCAGGGGCGACGAACACCGGGGAGCTGTTTTTT

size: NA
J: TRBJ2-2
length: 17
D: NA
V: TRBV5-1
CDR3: CASSLEGRDPNTGELFF
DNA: TGCGCCAGCAGCTTGGAAGGGCGGGACCCGAACACCGGGGAGCTGTTTTTT

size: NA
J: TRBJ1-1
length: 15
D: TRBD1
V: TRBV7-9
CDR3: CASSLKAGGTTEAFF
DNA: TGTGCCAGCAGCCTTAAGGCAGGGGGTACGACTGAAGCTTTCTTT